This TCR beta chain stems from a study of T cells after yellow fever vaccination. General observations from the study: The secondary response was weaker, and its peak arrived faster, on day 5 versus 15. Reappearance after the booster was seen for most primary-vaccination clones, at more than 95% CD4 and 75% to 90% CD8.

The V and J ends lost 0 bases and 4 bases, in that order; junction bases with no gene match: 11. The germline V gene encodes CDR1 DFQATT and CDR2 SNEGSKA (reference sequence). There are 17 residues in the CDR3. TCRdb itself ran the 5' RACE reads through MiXCR, one entry per CDR3 protein. The sample yields about 360,000 distinct CDR3 sequences, approximately 5.7% seen once. The table lists this clonotype with a few counts. Its antigen is not identified. This chain links TRBV20-1 with TRBJ2-1; 8 positions match TRBD2. The TCR originated in a man younger than 40 who received the YFV17D yellow fever vaccine. The sample in question was PBMCs, obtained 5 days after the yellow fever booster vaccination. CDR3 protein: CSARDLPGGASYNEQFF. CDR3 in DNA: TGCAGTGCTAGAGATCTTCCCGGGGGGGCCTCATACAATGAGCAGTTCTTC.